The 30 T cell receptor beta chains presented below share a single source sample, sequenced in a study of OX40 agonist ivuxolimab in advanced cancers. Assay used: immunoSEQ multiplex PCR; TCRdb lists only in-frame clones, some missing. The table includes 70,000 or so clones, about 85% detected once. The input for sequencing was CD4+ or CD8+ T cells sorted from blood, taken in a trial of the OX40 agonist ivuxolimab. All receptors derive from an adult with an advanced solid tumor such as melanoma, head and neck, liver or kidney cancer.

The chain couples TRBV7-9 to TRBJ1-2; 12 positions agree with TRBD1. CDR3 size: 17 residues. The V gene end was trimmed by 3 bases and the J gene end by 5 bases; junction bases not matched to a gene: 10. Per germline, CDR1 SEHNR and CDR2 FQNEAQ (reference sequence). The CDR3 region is CASSFGTGGLNRYGYTF. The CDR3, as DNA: TGTGCCAGCAGCTTTGGGACAGGGGGCCTGAACCGTTATGGCTACACCTTC. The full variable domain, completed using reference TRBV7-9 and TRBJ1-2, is DTGVSQNPRHKITKRGQNVTFRCDPISEHNRLYWYRQTLGQGPEFLTYFQNEAQLEKSRLLSDRFSAERPKGSFSTLEIQRTEQGDSAMYLCASSFGTGGLNRYGYTFGSGTRLTVV.

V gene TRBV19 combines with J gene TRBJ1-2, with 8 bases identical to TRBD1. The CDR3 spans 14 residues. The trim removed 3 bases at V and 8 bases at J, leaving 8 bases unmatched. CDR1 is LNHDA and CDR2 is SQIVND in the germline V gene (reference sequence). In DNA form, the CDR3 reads TGTGCCAGTAGTATGATGCAGGGGGCGTACGGCTACACCTTC. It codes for CASSMMQGAYGYTF. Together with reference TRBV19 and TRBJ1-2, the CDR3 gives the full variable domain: DGGITQSPKYLFRKEGQNVTLSCEQNLNHDAMYWYRQDPGQGLRLIYYSQIVNDFQKGDIAEGYSVSREKKESFPLTVTSAQKNPTAFYLCASSMMQGAYGYTFGSGTRLTVV.

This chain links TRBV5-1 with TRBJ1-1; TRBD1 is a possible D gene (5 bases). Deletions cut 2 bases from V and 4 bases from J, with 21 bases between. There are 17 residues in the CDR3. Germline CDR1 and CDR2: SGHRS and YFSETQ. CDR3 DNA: TGCGCCAGCAGCTTCGGACGTTCCCAGGGAGGAGGCACTGAAGCTTTCTTT. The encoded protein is CASSFGRSQGGGTEAFF.

For the CDR3, the DNA is TGTGCCAGCAGTTCGGGACAGTGGGATGAAAAACTGTTTTTT. Its translation is CASSSGQWDEKLFF. The chain links TRBV28 to TRBJ1-4; 7 bases are a match to TRBD1. With 4 bases clipped from V and 6 bases from J, the junction kept 5 bases outside the gene matches. Germline V gene lookup returns CDR1 MDHEN and CDR2 SYDVKM. The CDR3 contains 14 residues. Using reference TRBV28 and TRBJ1-4 for the parts outside the CDR3, the full variable domain is DVKVTQSSRYLVKRTGEKVFLECVQDMDHENMFWYRQDPGLGLRLIYFSYDVKMKEKGDIPEGYSVSREKKERFSLILESASTNQTSMYLCASSSGQWDEKLFFGSGTQLSVL.

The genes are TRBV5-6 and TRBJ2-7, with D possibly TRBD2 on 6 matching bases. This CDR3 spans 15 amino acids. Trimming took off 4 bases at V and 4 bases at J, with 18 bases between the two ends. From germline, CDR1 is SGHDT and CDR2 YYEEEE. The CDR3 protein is CASSAPGLGGYEQYF. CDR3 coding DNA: TGTGCCAGCAGCGCCCCGGGACTGGGAGGTTACGAGCAGTACTTC. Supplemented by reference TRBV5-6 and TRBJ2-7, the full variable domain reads DAGVTQSPTHLIKTRGQQVTLRCSPKSGHDTVSWYQQALGQGPQFIFQYYEEEERQRGNFPDRFSGHQFPNYSSELNVNALLLGDSALYLCASSAPGLGGYEQYFGPGTRLTVT.

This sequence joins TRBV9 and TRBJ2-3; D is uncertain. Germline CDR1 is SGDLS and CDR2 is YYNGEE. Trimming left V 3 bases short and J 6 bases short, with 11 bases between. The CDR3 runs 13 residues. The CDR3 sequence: CASSGGPGDTQYF. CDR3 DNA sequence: TGTGCCAGCAGCGGTGGGCCTGGGGATACGCAGTATTTT. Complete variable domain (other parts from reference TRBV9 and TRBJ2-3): DSGVTQTPKHLITATGQRVTLRCSPRSGDLSVYWYQQSLDQGLQFLIQYYNGEERAKGNILERFSAQQFPDLHSELNLSSLELGDSALYFCASSGGPGDTQYFGPGTRLTVL.

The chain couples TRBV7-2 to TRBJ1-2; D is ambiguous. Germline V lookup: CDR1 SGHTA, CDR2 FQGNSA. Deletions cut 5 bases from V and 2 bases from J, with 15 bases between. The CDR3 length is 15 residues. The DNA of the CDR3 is TGTGCCAGCAGCCCGGGAGCTCCAACCAACTATGGCTACACCTTC. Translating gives CASSPGAPTNYGYTF.

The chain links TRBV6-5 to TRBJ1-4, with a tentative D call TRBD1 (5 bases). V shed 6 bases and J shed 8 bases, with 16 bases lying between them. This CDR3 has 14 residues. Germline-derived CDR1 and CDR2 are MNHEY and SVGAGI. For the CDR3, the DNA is TGTGCCAGCAGCTACGGAGGTGGGGCAGAAAAACTGTTTTTT. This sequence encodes CASSYGGGAEKLFF.

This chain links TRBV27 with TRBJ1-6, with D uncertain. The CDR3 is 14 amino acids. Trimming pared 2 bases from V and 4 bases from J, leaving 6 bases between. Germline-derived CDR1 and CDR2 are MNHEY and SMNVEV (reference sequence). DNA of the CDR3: TGTGCCAGCAGTTTACAGGCTTATAATTCACCCCTCCACTTT. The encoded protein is CASSLQAYNSPLHF.

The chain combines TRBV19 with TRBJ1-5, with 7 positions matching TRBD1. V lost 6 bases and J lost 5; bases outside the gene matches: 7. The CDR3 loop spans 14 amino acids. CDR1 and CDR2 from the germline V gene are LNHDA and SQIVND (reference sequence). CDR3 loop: CASSNGQVHQPQHF. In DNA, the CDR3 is TGTGCCAGTAGCAACGGACAGGTTCATCAGCCCCAGCATTTT. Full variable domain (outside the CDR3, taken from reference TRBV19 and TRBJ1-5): DGGITQSPKYLFRKEGQNVTLSCEQNLNHDAMYWYRQDPGQGLRLIYYSQIVNDFQKGDIAEGYSVSREKKESFPLTVTSAQKNPTAFYLCASSNGQVHQPQHFGDGTRLSIL.

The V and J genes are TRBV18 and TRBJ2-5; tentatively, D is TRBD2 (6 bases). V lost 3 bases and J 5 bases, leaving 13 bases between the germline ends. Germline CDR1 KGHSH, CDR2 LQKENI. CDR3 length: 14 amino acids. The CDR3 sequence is CASSPGREKETQYF. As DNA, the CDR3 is TGTGCCAGCTCACCCGGACGGGAGAAGGAGACCCAGTACTTC.

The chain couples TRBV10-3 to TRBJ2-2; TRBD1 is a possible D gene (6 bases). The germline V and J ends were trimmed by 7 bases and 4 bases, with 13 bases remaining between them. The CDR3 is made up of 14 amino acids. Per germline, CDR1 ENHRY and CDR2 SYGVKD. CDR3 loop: CAITPTGFTGELFF. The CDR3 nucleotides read TGTGCCATCACTCCGACAGGATTCACCGGGGAGCTGTTTTTT.

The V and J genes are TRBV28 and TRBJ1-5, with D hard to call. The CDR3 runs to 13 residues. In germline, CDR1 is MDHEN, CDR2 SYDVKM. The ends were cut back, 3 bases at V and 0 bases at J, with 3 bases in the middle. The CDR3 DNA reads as TGTGCCAGCAGTTTTGATAGCAATCAGCCCCAGCATTTT. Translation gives CASSFDSNQPQHF.

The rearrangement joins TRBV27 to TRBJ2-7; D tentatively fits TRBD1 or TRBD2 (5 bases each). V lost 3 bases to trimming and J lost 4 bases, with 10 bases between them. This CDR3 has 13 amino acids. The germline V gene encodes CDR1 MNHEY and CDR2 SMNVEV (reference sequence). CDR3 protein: CASSLRGGYEQYF. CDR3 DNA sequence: TGTGCCAGCAGTTTGAGGGGTGGGTACGAGCAGTACTTC.

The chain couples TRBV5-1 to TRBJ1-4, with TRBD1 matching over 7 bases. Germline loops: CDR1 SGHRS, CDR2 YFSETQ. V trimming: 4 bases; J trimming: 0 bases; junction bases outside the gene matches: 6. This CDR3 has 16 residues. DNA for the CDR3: TGCGCCAGCAGCAAAAGGACAGGTGCAACTAATGAAAAACTGTTTTTT. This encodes CASSKRTGATNEKLFF. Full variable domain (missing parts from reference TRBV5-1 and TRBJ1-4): KAGVTQTPRYLIKTRGQQVTLSCSPISGHRSVSWYQQTPGQGLQFLFEYFSETQRNKGNFPGRFSGRQFSNSRSEMNVSTLELGDSALYLCASSKRTGATNEKLFFGSGTQLSVL.

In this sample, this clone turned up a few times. The CDR3 region is CASSSQKEAFF. The CDR3 DNA follows: TGTGCCAGCAGCTCCCAGAAGGAAGCTTTCTTT. J is TRBJ1-1 and V is TRBV5-4; D unresolved. V gave up 3 bases and J gave up 8 bases, with 8 bases separating them. This CDR3 spans 11 amino acids. Germline values: CDR1 SGHNT, CDR2 YYREEE (reference sequence).

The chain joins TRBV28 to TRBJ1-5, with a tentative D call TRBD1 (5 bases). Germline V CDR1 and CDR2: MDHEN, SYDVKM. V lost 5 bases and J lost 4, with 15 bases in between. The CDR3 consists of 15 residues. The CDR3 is CASSPPPGMNQPQHF. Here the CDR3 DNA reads TGTGCCAGCAGTCCGCCGCCAGGGATGAATCAGCCCCAGCATTTT.

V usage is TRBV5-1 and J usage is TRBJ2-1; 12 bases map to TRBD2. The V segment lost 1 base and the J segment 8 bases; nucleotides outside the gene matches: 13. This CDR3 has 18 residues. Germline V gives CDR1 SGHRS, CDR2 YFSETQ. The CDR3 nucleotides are TGCGCCAGCAGCTTGCAACCCCAGACTAGCGGGAGAATGGATGAGCAGTTCTTC. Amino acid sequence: CASSLQPQTSGRMDEQFF. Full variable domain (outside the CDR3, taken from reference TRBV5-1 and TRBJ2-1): KAGVTQTPRYLIKTRGQQVTLSCSPISGHRSVSWYQQTPGQGLQFLFEYFSETQRNKGNFPGRFSGRQFSNSRSEMNVSTLELGDSALYLCASSLQPQTSGRMDEQFFGPGTRLTVL.

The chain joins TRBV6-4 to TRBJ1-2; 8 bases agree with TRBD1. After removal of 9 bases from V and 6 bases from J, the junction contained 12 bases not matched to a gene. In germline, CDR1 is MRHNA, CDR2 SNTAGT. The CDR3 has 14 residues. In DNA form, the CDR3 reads TGTGCCAGTATTAACCGGGACAGGAGTCATGGCTACACCTTC. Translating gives CASINRDRSHGYTF.

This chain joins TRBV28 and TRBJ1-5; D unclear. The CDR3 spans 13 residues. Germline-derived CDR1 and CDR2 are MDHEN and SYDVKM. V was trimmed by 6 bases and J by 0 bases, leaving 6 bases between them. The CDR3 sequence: CASSPGSNQPQHF. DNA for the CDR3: TGTGCCAGCAGCCCGGGTAGCAATCAGCCCCAGCATTTT. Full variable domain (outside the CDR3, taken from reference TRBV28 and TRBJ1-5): DVKVTQSSRYLVKRTGEKVFLECVQDMDHENMFWYRQDPGLGLRLIYFSYDVKMKEKGDIPEGYSVSREKKERFSLILESASTNQTSMYLCASSPGSNQPQHFGDGTRLSIL.

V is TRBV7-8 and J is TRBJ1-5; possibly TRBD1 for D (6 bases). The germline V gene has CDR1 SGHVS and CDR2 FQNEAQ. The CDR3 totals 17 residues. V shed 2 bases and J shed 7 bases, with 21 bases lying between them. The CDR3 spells CASSLRTRQGGGQPQHF. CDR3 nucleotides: TGTGCCAGCAGCTTAAGGACTCGACAAGGAGGGGGGCAGCCCCAGCATTTT. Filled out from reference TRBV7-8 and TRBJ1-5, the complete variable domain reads GAGVSQSPRYKVAKRGQDVALRCDPISGHVSLFWYQQALGQGPEFLTYFQNEAQLDKSGLPSDRFFAERPEGSVSTLKIQRTQQEDSAVYLCASSLRTRQGGGQPQHFGDGTRLSIL.

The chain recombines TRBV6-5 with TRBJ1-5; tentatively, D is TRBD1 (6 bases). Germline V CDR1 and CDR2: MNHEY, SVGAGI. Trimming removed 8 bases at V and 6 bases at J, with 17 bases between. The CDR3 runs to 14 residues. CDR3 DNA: TGTGCCAGCGCAAGCTCAGGGGCGGCTCAGCCCCAGCATTTT. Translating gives CASASSGAAQPQHF.

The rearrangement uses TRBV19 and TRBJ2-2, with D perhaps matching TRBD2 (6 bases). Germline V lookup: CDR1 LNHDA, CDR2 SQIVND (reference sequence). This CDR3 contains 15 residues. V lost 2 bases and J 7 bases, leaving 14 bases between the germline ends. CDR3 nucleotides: TGTGCCAGTAGTATAATTTGGGGGGACGGCGGGGAGCTGTTTTTT. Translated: CASSIIWGDGGELFF. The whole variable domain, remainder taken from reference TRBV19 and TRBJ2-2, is DGGITQSPKYLFRKEGQNVTLSCEQNLNHDAMYWYRQDPGQGLRLIYYSQIVNDFQKGDIAEGYSVSREKKESFPLTVTSAQKNPTAFYLCASSIIWGDGGELFFGEGSRLTVL.

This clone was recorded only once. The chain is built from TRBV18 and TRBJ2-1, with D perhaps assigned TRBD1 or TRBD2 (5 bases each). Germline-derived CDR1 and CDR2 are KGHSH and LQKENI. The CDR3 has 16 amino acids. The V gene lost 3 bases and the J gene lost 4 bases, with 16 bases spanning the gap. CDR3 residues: CASSPDGGVPYNEQFF. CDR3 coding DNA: TGTGCCAGCTCACCCGATGGGGGAGTTCCGTACAATGAGCAGTTCTTC.

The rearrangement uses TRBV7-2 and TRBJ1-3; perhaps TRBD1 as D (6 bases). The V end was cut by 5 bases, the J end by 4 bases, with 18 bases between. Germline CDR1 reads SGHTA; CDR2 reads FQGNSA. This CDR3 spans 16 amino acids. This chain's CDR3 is CASSTATGQPGNTIYF. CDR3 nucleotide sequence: TGTGCCAGCAGCACCGCTACAGGACAGCCGGGAAACACCATATATTTT.

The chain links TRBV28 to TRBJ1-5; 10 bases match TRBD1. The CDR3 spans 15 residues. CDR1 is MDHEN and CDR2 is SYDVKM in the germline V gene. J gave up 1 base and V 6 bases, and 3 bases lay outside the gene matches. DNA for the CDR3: TGTGCCAGCAGAAGACAGGGGGCCAGCAATCAGCCCCAGCATTTT. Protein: CASRRQGASNQPQHF.

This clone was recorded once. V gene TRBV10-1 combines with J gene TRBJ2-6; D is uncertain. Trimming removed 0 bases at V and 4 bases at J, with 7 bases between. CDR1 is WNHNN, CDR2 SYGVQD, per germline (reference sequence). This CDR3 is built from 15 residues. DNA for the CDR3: TGCGCCAGCAGTGAGTCGAGAGCGGGGGCCAACGTCCTGACTTTC. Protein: CASSESRAGANVLTF.

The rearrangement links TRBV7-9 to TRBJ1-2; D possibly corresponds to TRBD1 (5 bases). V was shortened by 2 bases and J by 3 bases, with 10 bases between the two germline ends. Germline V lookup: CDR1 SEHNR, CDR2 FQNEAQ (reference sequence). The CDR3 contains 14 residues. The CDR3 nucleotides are TGTGCCAGCAGCTTATCAGGGATAGACTATGGCTACACCTTC. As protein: CASSLSGIDYGYTF.

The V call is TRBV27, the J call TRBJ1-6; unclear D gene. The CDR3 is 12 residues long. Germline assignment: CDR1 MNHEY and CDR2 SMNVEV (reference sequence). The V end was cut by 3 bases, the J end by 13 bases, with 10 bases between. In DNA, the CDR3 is TGTGCCAGCAGTTTCATCGGAAGTCCCCTCCACTTT. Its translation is CASSFIGSPLHF.

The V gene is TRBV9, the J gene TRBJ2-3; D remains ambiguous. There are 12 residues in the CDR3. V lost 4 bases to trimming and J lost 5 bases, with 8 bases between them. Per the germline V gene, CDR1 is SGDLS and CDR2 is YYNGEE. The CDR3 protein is CASSLPGDTQYF. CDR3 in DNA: TGTGCCAGCAGCTTGCCTGGAGATACGCAGTATTTT.